This T cell receptor beta chain came from a study of blood T cell repertoires in COVID-19. Study in general: Sources were T cells, B-cell-depleted T cells, or PBMCs; the material itself was cDNA or gDNA.

Sequenced by immunoSEQ multiplex PCR; TCRdb stores in-frame clones only, minus some. The table includes around 300,000 clones, 90% detected once. The source material was peripheral blood. This clonotype was sampled from a woman aged 25 to 39 with COVID-19, enrolled during active disease.

The CDR3 nucleotides read TGTGCCAGTACCGGGACACCCAACACCGGGGAGCTGTTTTTT. Translating it yields CASTGTPNTGELFF. The genes are TRBV2 and TRBJ2-2; perhaps TRBD1 as D (6 bases). V dropped 9 bases and J dropped 2 bases, with 13 bases sitting between them. The CDR3 is 14 amino acids. CDR1 is SNHLY and CDR2 is FYNNEI in the germline V gene.